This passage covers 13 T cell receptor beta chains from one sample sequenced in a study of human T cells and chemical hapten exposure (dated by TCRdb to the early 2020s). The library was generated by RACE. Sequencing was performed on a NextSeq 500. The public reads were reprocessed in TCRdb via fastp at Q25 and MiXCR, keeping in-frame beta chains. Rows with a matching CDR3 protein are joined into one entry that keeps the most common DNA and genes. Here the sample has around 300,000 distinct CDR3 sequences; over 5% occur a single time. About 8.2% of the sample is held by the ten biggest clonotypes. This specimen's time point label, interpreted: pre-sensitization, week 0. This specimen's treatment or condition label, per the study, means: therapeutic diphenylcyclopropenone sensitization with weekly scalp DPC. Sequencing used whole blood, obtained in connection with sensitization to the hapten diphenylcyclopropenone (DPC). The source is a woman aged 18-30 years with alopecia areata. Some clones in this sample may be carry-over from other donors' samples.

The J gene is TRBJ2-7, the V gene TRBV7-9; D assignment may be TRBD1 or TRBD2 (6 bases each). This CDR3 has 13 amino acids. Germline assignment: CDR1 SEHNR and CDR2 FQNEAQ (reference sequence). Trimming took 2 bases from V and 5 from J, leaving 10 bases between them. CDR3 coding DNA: TGTGCCAGCAGCTTATCGGGGGCAAACGAGCAGTACTTC. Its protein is CASSLSGANEQYF.

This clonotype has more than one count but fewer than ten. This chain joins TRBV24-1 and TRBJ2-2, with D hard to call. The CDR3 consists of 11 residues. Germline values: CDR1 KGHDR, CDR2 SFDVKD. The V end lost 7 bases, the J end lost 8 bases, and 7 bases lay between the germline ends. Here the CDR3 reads CATSFWGELFF. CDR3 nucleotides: TGTGCCACCAGCTTCTGGGGGGAGCTGTTTTTT.

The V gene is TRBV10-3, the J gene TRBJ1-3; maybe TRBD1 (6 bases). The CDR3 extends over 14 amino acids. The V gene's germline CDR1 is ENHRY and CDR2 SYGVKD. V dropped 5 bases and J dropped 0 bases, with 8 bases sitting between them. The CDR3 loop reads CAISWGASGNTIYF. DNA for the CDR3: TGTGCCATCAGTTGGGGGGCCTCTGGAAACACCATATATTTT.

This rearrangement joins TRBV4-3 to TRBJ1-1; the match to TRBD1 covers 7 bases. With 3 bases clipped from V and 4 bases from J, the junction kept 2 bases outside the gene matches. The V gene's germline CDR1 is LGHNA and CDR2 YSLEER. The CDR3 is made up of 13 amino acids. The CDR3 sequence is CASSHAGGTEAFF. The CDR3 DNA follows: TGCGCCAGCAGCCACGCAGGGGGCACTGAAGCTTTCTTT.

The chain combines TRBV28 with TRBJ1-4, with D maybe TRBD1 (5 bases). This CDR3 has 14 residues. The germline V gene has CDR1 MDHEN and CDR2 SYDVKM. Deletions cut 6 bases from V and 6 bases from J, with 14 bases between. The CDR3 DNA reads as TGTGCCAGCAGGGGGGGGGTAGTAGATGAAAAACTGTTTTTT. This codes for CASRGGVVDEKLFF. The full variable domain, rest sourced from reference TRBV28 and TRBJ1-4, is DVKVTQSSRYLVKRTGEKVFLECVQDMDHENMFWYRQDPGLGLRLIYFSYDVKMKEKGDIPEGYSVSREKKERFSLILESASTNQTSMYLCASRGGVVDEKLFFGSGTQLSVL.

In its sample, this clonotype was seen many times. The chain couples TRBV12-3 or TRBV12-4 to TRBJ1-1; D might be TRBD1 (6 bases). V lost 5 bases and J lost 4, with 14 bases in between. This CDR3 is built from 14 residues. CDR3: CASSRREGGTEAFF. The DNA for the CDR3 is TGTGCCAGCAGTAGGAGGGAAGGGGGCACTGAAGCTTTCTTT.

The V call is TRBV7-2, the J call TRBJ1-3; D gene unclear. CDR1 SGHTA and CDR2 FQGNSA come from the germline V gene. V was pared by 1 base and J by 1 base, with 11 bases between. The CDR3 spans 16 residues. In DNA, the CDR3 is TGTGCCAGCAGCTTAGTCCTGGCGTTTTCTGGAAACACCATATATTTT. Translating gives CASSLVLAFSGNTIYF.

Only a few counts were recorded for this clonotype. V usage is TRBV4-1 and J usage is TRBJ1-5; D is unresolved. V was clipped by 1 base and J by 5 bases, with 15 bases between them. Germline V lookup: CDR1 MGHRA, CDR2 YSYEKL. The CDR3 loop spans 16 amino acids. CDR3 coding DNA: TGCGCCAGCAGCCAAGGAGCGATTAGAGGTTATCAGCCCCAGCATTTT. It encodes CASSQGAIRGYQPQHF.

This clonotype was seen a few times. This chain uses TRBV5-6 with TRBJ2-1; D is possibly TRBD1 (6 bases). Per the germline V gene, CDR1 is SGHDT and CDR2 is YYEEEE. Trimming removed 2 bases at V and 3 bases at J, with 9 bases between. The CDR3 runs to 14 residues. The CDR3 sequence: CASSFRGVYNEQFF. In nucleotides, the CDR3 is TGTGCCAGCAGCTTCAGGGGAGTCTACAATGAGCAGTTCTTC.

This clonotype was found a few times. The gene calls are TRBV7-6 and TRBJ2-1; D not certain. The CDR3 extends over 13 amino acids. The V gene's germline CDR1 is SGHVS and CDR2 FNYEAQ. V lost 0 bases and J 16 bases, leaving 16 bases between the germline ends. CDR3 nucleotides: TGTGCCAGCAGCTTAGCGGTGCCCATCCGCCAATTCTTC. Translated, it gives CASSLAVPIRQFF.

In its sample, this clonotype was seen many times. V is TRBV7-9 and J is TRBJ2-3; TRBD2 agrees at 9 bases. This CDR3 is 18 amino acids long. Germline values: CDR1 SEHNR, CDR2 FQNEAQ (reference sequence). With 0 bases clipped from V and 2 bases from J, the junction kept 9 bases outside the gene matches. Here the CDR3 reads CASSLARSSGGTTDTQYF. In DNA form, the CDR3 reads TGTGCCAGCAGCTTAGCGCGGAGTAGCGGGGGTACCACAGATACGCAGTATTTT. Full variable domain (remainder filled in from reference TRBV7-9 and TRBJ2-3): DTGVSQNPRHKITKRGQNVTFRCDPISEHNRLYWYRQTLGQGPEFLTYFQNEAQLEKSRLLSDRFSAERPKGSFSTLEIQRTEQGDSAMYLCASSLARSSGGTTDTQYFGPGTRLTVL.

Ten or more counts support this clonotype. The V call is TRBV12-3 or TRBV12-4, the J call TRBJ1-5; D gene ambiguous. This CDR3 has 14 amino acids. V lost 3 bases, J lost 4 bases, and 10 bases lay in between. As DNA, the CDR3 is TGTGCCAGCAGTTTTCGCGGGGTAAATCAGCCCCAGCATTTT. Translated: CASSFRGVNQPQHF.

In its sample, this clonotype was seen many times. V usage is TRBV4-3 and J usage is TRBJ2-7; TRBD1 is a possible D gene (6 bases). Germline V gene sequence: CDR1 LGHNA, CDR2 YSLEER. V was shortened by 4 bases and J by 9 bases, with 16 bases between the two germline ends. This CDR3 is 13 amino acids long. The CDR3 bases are TGCGCCAGCAGCCCGGACAGCTCTCGGGCGCAGTACTTC. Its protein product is CASSPDSSRAQYF.